This entry lists 30 T cell receptor beta chains sequenced from one sample in a study of T cells in placental villitis. This was the immunoSEQ v4 assay. Data came from immunoSEQ multiplex PCR; TCRdb stores just in-frame clones and leaves some out. Of about 6,000 clones in the sample, around 80% were seen once. Sequenced material: placental tissue containing maternal and fetal cells. Receptors originate from a human patient with infectious villitis; the placental T cells may come from both mother and fetus.

This chain connects TRBV7-2 to TRBJ1-1; D gene uncertain. V dropped 2 bases and J dropped 7 bases, with 14 bases sitting between them. Germline V CDR1 and CDR2: SGHTA, FQGNSA. This CDR3 spans 14 amino acids. CDR3 region: CASSLIPRYSEAFF. The CDR3 nucleotides read TGTGCCAGCAGCTTAATCCCTAGATACAGTGAAGCTTTCTTT.

Notes on this clone: At one end, the junction sequence differs from germline, possibly due to a read error. The chain combines TRBV12-3 or TRBV12-4 with TRBJ2-4; D is tentatively TRBD1 or TRBD2 (5 bases each). The CDR3 extends over 12 amino acids. The CDR3 DNA follows: TGTGCCAGCAGCCCAGGGCTAGCTCAACATCACTTC. It codes for CASSPGLAQHHF.

This clone occurred a few times. This chain uses TRBV4-1 with TRBJ2-2, with TRBD1 identical over 7 bases. This CDR3 comprises 15 residues. In germline, CDR1 is MGHRA, CDR2 YSYEKL. V was clipped by 3 bases and J by 5 bases; unmatched bases: 6. CDR3 nucleotides: TGCGCCAGCAGCCACCTGGACAGGAAGACCGGGGAGCTGTTTTTT. Protein product: CASSHLDRKTGELFF.

The chain is built from TRBV11-3 and TRBJ2-2; 11 bases are a match to TRBD1. Germline V gene data show CDR1 as SGHNT and CDR2 as YENEEA. V lost 5 bases to trimming and J lost 0 bases; unmatched junction nucleotides: 2. The CDR3 consists of 16 residues. CDR3 loop: CASSPGQGANTGELFF. CDR3 in DNA: TGTGCCAGCAGCCCGGGACAGGGGGCGAACACCGGGGAGCTGTTTTTT.

This clone was seen only a few times. The chain carries TRBV5-5 and TRBJ2-2; 7 nucleotides line up with TRBD2. Germline-derived CDR1 and CDR2 are SGHKS and YYEKEE (reference sequence). The CDR3 covers 16 residues. V trimming: 4 bases; J trimming: 1 base; junction bases outside the gene matches: 7. Here the CDR3 reads CASSPTGGWNTGELFF. CDR3 nucleotides: TGTGCCAGCAGCCCCACGGGGGGATGGAACACCGGGGAGCTGTTTTTT.

J is TRBJ2-2 and V is TRBV9; tentatively, D is TRBD2 (7 bases). Trimming took 2 bases from V and 4 from J, leaving 12 bases between them. Germline V gene data show CDR1 as SGDLS and CDR2 as YYNGEE. The length of the CDR3 is 15 residues. The CDR3 nucleotides read TGTGCCAGCAGCGTGAGGGGGGGAGGCACCGGGGAGCTGTTTTTT. Translation gives CASSVRGGGTGELFF.

The rearrangement joins TRBV27 to TRBJ1-5, with a weak D call TRBD1 (5 bases). The V end lost 6 bases, the J end lost 1 base, and 13 bases lay between the germline ends. Germline CDR1 is MNHEY and CDR2 is SMNVEV (reference sequence). This CDR3 is 15 amino acids long. CDR3 residues: CASRPRGGSNQPQHF. The DNA for the CDR3 is TGTGCCAGCAGACCAAGGGGAGGCAGCAATCAGCCCCAGCATTTT.

The chain recombines TRBV5-1 with TRBJ2-7, with 9 bases identical to TRBD1. Germline V CDR1 and CDR2: SGHRS, YFSETQ. V gave up 4 bases and J gave up 6 bases; unmatched junction bases: 14. There are 16 residues in the CDR3. In DNA form, the CDR3 reads TGCGCCAGCAGCCGTACTACAGGGGGCGACAATACCGAGCAGTACTTC. It translates to CASSRTTGGDNTEQYF. The variable domain in full, completed from reference TRBV5-1 and TRBJ2-7, reads KAGVTQTPRYLIKTRGQQVTLSCSPISGHRSVSWYQQTPGQGLQFLFEYFSETQRNKGNFPGRFSGRQFSNSRSEMNVSTLELGDSALYLCASSRTTGGDNTEQYFGPGTRLTVT.

The chain combines TRBV5-5 with TRBJ1-2; D may be TRBD1 (6 bases). The CDR3 has 13 residues. V was clipped by 2 bases and J by 4 bases, with 9 bases between them. Germline-derived CDR1 and CDR2 are SGHKS and YYEKEE (reference sequence). The chain's CDR3 is CASSFDRFYGYTF. CDR3 bases: TGTGCCAGCAGCTTCGACAGGTTCTATGGCTACACCTTC.

The rearrangement joins TRBV7-4 to TRBJ1-1, with 7 bases lining up with TRBD1. This CDR3 is 13 amino acids long. The germline V gene encodes CDR1 SGHVT and CDR2 SQSDAQ. V was clipped by 5 bases and J by 12 bases; unmatched bases: 12. In DNA, the CDR3 is TGTGCCAGCAGCGCCCGACAGGGAAGGTCAACTTTCTTT. It encodes CASSARQGRSTFF.

This chain uses TRBV6-2 or TRBV6-3 with TRBJ1-5, with TRBD1 matching 7 bases. The V gene end was trimmed by 5 bases and the J gene end by 5 bases; junction bases not matched to a gene: 9. This CDR3 is 15 amino acids long. Germline loops: CDR1 MNHEY, CDR2 SVGEGT. The CDR3 DNA sequence: TGTGCCAGCAGTAAGGAAGGGGGCATCTATCAGCCCCAGCATTTT. It is translated as CASSKEGGIYQPQHF.

The genes are TRBV12-3 or TRBV12-4 and TRBJ1-4; D remains ambiguous. CDR3 size: 13 residues. The V and J ends lost 2 bases and 7 bases respectively, with 8 bases between them. In DNA, the CDR3 is TGTGCCAGCAGTTTACTTGAGCGTGAAAAACTGTTTTTT. It encodes CASSLLEREKLFF.

The chain uses TRBV7-6 and TRBJ2-2; 7 bases fit TRBD1. Trimming removed 1 base from V and 1 base from J; junction bases left unmatched: 0. CDR3 length equals 15 residues. From germline, CDR1 is SGHVS and CDR2 FNYEAQ. The chain's CDR3 is CASSLGTGNTGELFF. Written as DNA, the CDR3 is TGTGCCAGCAGCTTAGGGACAGGGAACACCGGGGAGCTGTTTTTT. The full variable domain, its missing parts supplied by reference TRBV7-6 and TRBJ2-2, is GAGVSQSPRYKVTKRGQDVALRCDPISGHVSLYWYRQALGQGPEFLTYFNYEAQQDKSGLPNDRFSAERPEGSISTLTIQRTEQRDSAMYRCASSLGTGNTGELFFGEGSRLTVL.

The V and J genes are TRBV10-3 and TRBJ1-2, with 7 bases fitting TRBD1. The V gene end was trimmed by 10 bases and the J gene end by 6 bases; junction bases not matched to a gene: 8. Germline V gene data show CDR1 as ENHRY and CDR2 as SYGVKD. The CDR3 sequence is 12 residues long. CDR3 sequence (DNA): TGTGCCAGCCGGGACAGTCTGCATGGCTACACCTTC. This encodes CASRDSLHGYTF.

The chain is built from TRBV11-1 and TRBJ1-3; D call uncertain. V lost 5 bases to trimming and J lost 4 bases, with 15 bases between them. CDR1 and CDR2 from the germline V gene are SGHAT and FQDESV (reference sequence). The CDR3 is 15 residues long. The CDR3 protein is CASSPQNLDGNTIYF. In DNA form, the CDR3 reads TGTGCCAGCAGCCCCCAAAACTTGGACGGAAACACCATATATTTT.

The chain links TRBV9 to TRBJ2-3, with TRBD2 matching over 8 bases. Per germline, CDR1 SGDLS and CDR2 YYNGEE. The CDR3 is made up of 15 amino acids. Trimming at V came to 4 bases and at J to 6 bases, leaving 10 bases not matched to a gene. CDR3: CASSPRVSGEDTQYF. The CDR3 bases are TGTGCCAGCAGCCCCCGGGTTAGCGGGGAGGATACGCAGTATTTT.

The rearrangement uses TRBV19 and TRBJ2-5, with D perhaps matching TRBD1 or TRBD2 (5 bases each). The CDR3 sequence is 13 residues long. Looked up from germline, CDR1 is LNHDA and CDR2 is SQIVND (reference sequence). The V and J ends lost 7 bases and 2 bases respectively, with 11 bases between them. The CDR3 region is CASNGGWQETQYF. The CDR3 nucleotides read TGTGCCAGTAATGGGGGTTGGCAAGAGACCCAGTACTTC.

The J gene is TRBJ2-1, the V gene TRBV25-1; D gene uncertain. The germline V gene has CDR1 MGHDK and CDR2 SYGVNS. V was pared by 6 bases and J by 7 bases, with 16 bases between. The CDR3 spans 14 residues. The CDR3 bases are TGTGCCAGCAGCAAACCGGGCTTCGGAAATGAGCAGTTCTTC. Translated: CASSKPGFGNEQFF.

The gene calls are TRBV23-1 and TRBJ1-1, with 8 nucleotides matching TRBD1. TRBV23-1 is an open reading frame whose function is uncertain. After removal of 1 base from V and 3 bases from J, the junction contained 10 bases not matched to a gene. The CDR3 is made up of 17 amino acids. The CDR3 sequence: CASSQLGTQGADTEAFF. The CDR3 region has the DNA TGCGCCAGCAGTCAATTAGGTACGCAGGGGGCGGACACTGAAGCTTTCTTT.

The V call is TRBV2, the J call TRBJ2-3, with 10 bases identical to TRBD2. J lost 5 bases, V lost 8 bases, and 7 bases had no gene match. There are 14 residues in the CDR3. CDR1 and CDR2 from the germline V gene are SNHLY and FYNNEI. In nucleotides, the CDR3 is TGTGCCAGCCGTAGCGGGGGGTACGGAGATACGCAGTATTTT. Translation gives CASRSGGYGDTQYF.

Turning to this clone: Other DNA sequences in the sample encode the same CDR3. V usage is TRBV5-6 and J usage is TRBJ1-2; a possible D gene is TRBD1 (6 bases). Germline V gene data show CDR1 as SGHDT and CDR2 as YYEEEE. Trimming cost V 2 bases and J 4 bases, with 15 bases left between them. The CDR3 extends over 15 amino acids. This CDR3 is CASSLGPGEIYGYTF. The CDR3, as DNA: TGTGCCAGCAGCTTAGGACCAGGGGAGATCTATGGCTACACCTTC. Combining the CDR3 with reference TRBV5-6 and TRBJ1-2 gives the whole variable domain DAGVTQSPTHLIKTRGQQVTLRCSPKSGHDTVSWYQQALGQGPQFIFQYYEEEERQRGNFPDRFSGHQFPNYSSELNVNALLLGDSALYLCASSLGPGEIYGYTFGSGTRLTVV.

The chain has TRBV7-2 and TRBJ1-1; no firm D call. The CDR3 has 14 residues. V dropped 8 bases and J dropped 5 bases, with 18 bases sitting between them. Looked up from germline, CDR1 is SGHTA and CDR2 is FQGNSA. CDR3 DNA: TGTGCCAGCGCTTATGTGGAGGGCTGGACTGAAGCTTTCTTT. As protein: CASAYVEGWTEAFF.

The genes are TRBV5-1 and TRBJ1-3, with D unclear. The germline V and J ends were trimmed by 4 bases and 4 bases, with 6 bases remaining between them. The CDR3 extends over 12 amino acids. Germline V gene data show CDR1 as SGHRS and CDR2 as YFSETQ. The CDR3 loop reads CASSHGGNTIYF. The CDR3 DNA is TGCGCCAGCAGCCATGGAGGAAACACCATATATTTT.

The CDR3 protein is CASSLIVSGGESSYEQYF. The CDR3 DNA reads as TGTGCCAGCAGCTTAATAGTTAGCGGGGGGGAAAGCTCCTACGAGCAGTACTTC. The chain carries TRBV7-3 and TRBJ2-7, with 11 bases aligning to TRBD2. Germline CDR1 reads SGHTA; CDR2 reads FQGTGA. V lost 1 base, J lost 0 bases, and 8 bases stayed unmatched. There are 18 residues in the CDR3.

By share, this clone ranks as large. CDR3 protein: CASSIQGAVQPQHF. The CDR3 bases are TGTGCCAGTAGTATCCAGGGGGCGGTTCAGCCCCAGCATTTT. The V and J genes are TRBV19 and TRBJ1-5, with TRBD1 matching over 8 bases. Looked up from germline, CDR1 is LNHDA and CDR2 is SQIVND (reference sequence). After removal of 3 bases from V and 6 bases from J, the junction contained 4 bases not matched to a gene. This CDR3 spans 14 amino acids.

The chain has TRBV6-2 or TRBV6-3 and TRBJ2-1; TRBD2 might be the D (6 bases). Trimming cost V 5 bases and J 1 base, with 21 bases left between them. This CDR3 spans 18 amino acids. Germline values: CDR1 MNHEY, CDR2 SVGEGT. This CDR3 reads CASSPGPLSGRSYNEQFF. As DNA, the CDR3 is TGTGCCAGCAGTCCAGGTCCCCTTAGCGGTCGATCCTACAATGAGCAGTTCTTC.

This clone counts as large (0.1 to 1%). The J gene is TRBJ1-6, the V gene TRBV7-3, with D perhaps TRBD1 (6 bases). Germline V CDR1 and CDR2: SGHTA, FQGTGA. CDR3 size: 15 residues. V lost 1 base and J lost 9, with 13 bases in between. The CDR3 loop reads CASSLIHEGVSPLHF. CDR3 DNA: TGTGCCAGCAGCTTAATTCATGAGGGGGTTTCACCCCTCCACTTT.

This sequence joins TRBV2 and TRBJ1-2; 8 nucleotides agree with TRBD1. V lost 3 bases and J lost 8; bases outside the gene matches: 14. Germline V gives CDR1 SNHLY, CDR2 FYNNEI. The CDR3 consists of 16 residues. CDR3 residues: CASSDRGYQGARGYTF. In DNA form, the CDR3 reads TGTGCCAGCAGTGACAGGGGCTACCAGGGGGCGCGAGGCTACACCTTC.

The chain has TRBV5-6 and TRBJ1-2, with D perhaps matching TRBD1 (5 bases). The germline V gene encodes CDR1 SGHDT and CDR2 YYEEEE. The CDR3 has 13 residues. V lost 5 bases and J 7 bases, leaving 15 bases between the germline ends. CDR3 nucleotide sequence: TGTGCCAGCAGATTTACGGGGGAAGGTGGCTACACCTTC. This codes for CASRFTGEGGYTF.

The chain has TRBV21-1 and TRBJ1-5; TRBD1 is the table's D call, not checked against the DNA. TRBV21-1 is listed as a pseudogene. The CDR3 sequence is 15 residues long. CDR3: CASSTLDRRGQLQHF. The CDR3 nucleotides are TGTGCCAGCAGCACCCTGGACAGACGGGGCCAGCTCCAGCATTTT.